Listed below are T cell receptor beta chains from one sample, sequenced in a study of OX40 agonist ivuxolimab in advanced cancers. Method: immunoSEQ multiplex PCR; TCRdb's copy keeps in-frame clones and lacks some. Here the sample spans tens of thousands of clones, approximately 88% being singletons. Sequenced here: CD4+ or CD8+ T cells sorted from blood, sampled in a trial of the OX40 agonist ivuxolimab. Receptor source: an adult with an advanced solid tumor such as melanoma, head and neck, liver or kidney cancer. CDR3s include the opening cysteine and the closing phenylalanine or tryptophan. The D gene is left open where the match is weak. Size is omitted from some rows. Given values are once, few, many or a class for expanded clones.

D,V,J,size,CDR3,DNA
.,TRBV27,TRBJ2-1,.,CASSLGQGLYNEQFF,TGTGCCAGCAGTTTAGGCCAGGGCCTTTACAATGAGCAGTTCTTC
.,TRBV21-1,TRBJ2-1,once,CASSKSVAGDNEQFF,TGTGCCAGCAGCAAGTCAGTAGCGGGAGACAATGAGCAGTTCTTC
.,TRBV5-4,TRBJ1-1,.,CASSLSTEAFF,TGTGCCAGCAGCTTGTCCACTGAAGCTTTCTTT
TRBD1,TRBV7-8,TRBJ1-1,.,CASSSGQGYNTEAFF,TGTGCCAGCAGCTCCGGACAGGGTTATAACACTGAAGCTTTCTTT
TRBD1,TRBV2,TRBJ2-5,.,CASSDGRGKETQYF,TGTGCCAGCAGTGACGGCAGGGGGAAGGAGACCCAGTACTTC
.,TRBV5-4,TRBJ1-3,.,CASSLGGSGNTIYF,TGTGCCAGCAGCTTGGGAGGGTCTGGAAACACCATATATTTT
.,TRBV29-1,TRBJ2-7,.,CSVASGAYEQYF,TGCAGCGTTGCAAGCGGAGCCTACGAGCAGTACTTC
.,TRBV6-4,TRBJ2-1,.,CASSFTSYNEQFF,TGTGCCAGCTCCTTTACTAGCTACAATGAGCAGTTCTTC
.,TRBV27,TRBJ2-7,.,CASSFTGFTYEQYF,TGTGCCAGCAGTTTCACAGGGTTCACCTACGAGCAGTACTTC
TRBD2,TRBV5-1,TRBJ2-3,.,CASSSTSGTDTQYF,TGCGCCAGCAGCTCTACTAGCGGAACAGATACGCAGTATTTT
.,TRBV29-1,TRBJ2-7,.,CSVPGRYEQYF,TGCAGCGTCCCAGGCCGCTACGAGCAGTACTTC
TRBD1,TRBV9,TRBJ2-7,.,CASGQGSYEQYF,TGTGCCAGCGGACAGGGCTCCTACGAGCAGTACTTC
.,TRBV4-1,TRBJ2-7,.,CASSQWRSYEQYF,TGCGCCAGCAGCCAATGGAGGAGCTACGAGCAGTACTTC
.,TRBV4-1,TRBJ1-3,.,CASSQVSEASGNTIYF,TGCGCCAGCAGCCAGGTCTCGGAGGCTTCTGGAAACACCATATATTTT
.,TRBV19,TRBJ1-1,.,CASSIWGGANTEAFF,TGTGCCAGTAGTATTTGGGGGGGTGCGAACACTGAAGCTTTCTTT
.,TRBV4-2,TRBJ1-3,.,CASSPQGAGNTIYF,TGTGCCAGCAGCCCCCAGGGTGCTGGAAACACCATATATTTT
.,TRBV6-5,TRBJ1-1,.,CASSWGANTEAFF,TGTGCCAGCAGTTGGGGGGCGAACACTGAAGCTTTCTTT
.,TRBV5-1,TRBJ2-7,.,CASSWGSGSYEQYF,TGCGCCAGCAGCTGGGGTAGCGGCTCCTACGAGCAGTACTTC
TRBD1,TRBV9,TRBJ1-2,.,CASSNRGLANYGYTF,TGTGCCAGCAGCAACAGGGGTTTAGCTAACTATGGCTACACCTTC
TRBD2,TRBV14,TRBJ2-7,.,CASSQGPARGSYEQYF,TGTGCCAGCAGCCAAGGCCCCGCGCGGGGGTCCTACGAGCAGTACTTC
TRBD2,TRBV7-9,TRBJ2-1,.,CASSLLLASGEQFF,TGTGCCAGCAGCTTGCTACTAGCGAGTGGTGAGCAGTTCTTC
.,TRBV4-1,TRBJ1-1,.,CASSQVGGPNTEAFF,TGCGCCAGCAGCCAAGTCGGAGGGCCCAACACTGAAGCTTTCTTT
.,TRBV29-1,TRBJ2-1,.,CSVEGAVHLSYNEQFF,TGCAGCGTTGAAGGAGCGGTACACCTCTCCTACAATGAGCAGTTCTTC
TRBD2,TRBV6-4,TRBJ2-1,once,CASSDGTSGNEQFF,TGTGCCAGCAGTGACGGGACTAGCGGCAATGAGCAGTTCTTC
.,TRBV7-9,TRBJ2-7,.,CASSPPVMIYEQYF,TGTGCCAGCAGCCCCCCGGTAATGATTTACGAGCAGTACTTC
.,TRBV9,TRBJ2-7,once,CASSNTAYEQYF,TGTGCCAGCAGTAACACGGCCTACGAGCAGTACTTC
TRBD2,TRBV18,TRBJ2-1,once,CASSPGLAGGLSSYNEQFF,TGTGCCAGCTCACCGGGACTAGCGGGGGGGTTAAGCTCCTACAATGAGCAGTTCTTC
TRBD1,TRBV5-8,TRBJ2-7,.,CASSSPGQGDYEQYF,TGTGCCAGCAGCTCGCCGGGACAGGGCGACTACGAGCAGTACTTC
.,TRBV7-9,TRBJ2-7,.,CASSSPTSPGYEQYF,TGTGCCAGCAGCTCACCGACAAGTCCGGGGTACGAGCAGTACTTC